These 26 T cell receptor beta chains originate from one sample sequenced in a study of CD8 T cells in ankylosing spondylitis. TCRdb re-analysed the 5' RACE reads in MiXCR, keeping a single row per CDR3 protein. This sample has under 250,000 distinct CDR3 sequences, with around a tenth found just once. Sequencing was done on a sample of blood, either unsorted or a sorted T cell fraction (not recorded which). These TCRs come from a male donor with ankylosing spondylitis or in good health (not recorded which).

The chain combines TRBV2 with TRBJ2-5; D is undetermined. V was pared by 3 bases and J by 7 bases, with 15 bases between. The germline CDR1 and CDR2 sequences are SNHLY and FYNNEI. The CDR3 consists of 14 residues. CDR3 bases: TGTGCCAGCAGTGAGAACAGCCCAAGTGGGACCCAGTACTTC. Translating it yields CASSENSPSGTQYF.

Comments on this clonotype: One end of the junction is discordant with germline, which a read error may explain. The chain joins TRBV7-7 to TRBJ2-2; a weak D match, TRBD2 (5 bases). The CDR3 loop spans 14 amino acids. Germline assignment: CDR1 SSHAT and CDR2 FNYEAQ (reference sequence). The CDR3 is CASSPDQATGEPFF. The CDR3 DNA follows: TGTGCCAGCAGCCCTGACCAGGCCACCGGGGAGCCGTTTTTT.

This clonotype occurred many times. The chain couples TRBV12-3 or TRBV12-4 to TRBJ1-5; D is perhaps TRBD1 (6 bases). The ends were cut back, 3 bases at V and 6 bases at J, with 18 bases in the middle. The CDR3 runs to 16 residues. The CDR3 loop is CASSFGGGGSTQPQHF. As DNA, the CDR3 is TGTGCCAGCAGTTTTGGCGGGGGCGGTTCAACTCAGCCCCAGCATTTT.

In this sample, this clonotype turned up a few times. V usage is TRBV19 and J usage is TRBJ2-1; 7 bases fit TRBD1. The CDR3 length is 15 residues. V gave up 5 bases and J gave up 3 bases; unmatched junction bases: 7. Germline V gene sequence: CDR1 LNHDA, CDR2 SQIVND (reference sequence). For the CDR3, the DNA is TGTGCCAGTAGTTACGACAGGGAACTCTACAATGAGCAGTTCTTC. Its translation is CASSYDRELYNEQFF.

The rearrangement links TRBV6-2 or TRBV6-3 to TRBJ1-1, with TRBD1 matching over 9 bases. V lost 6 bases to trimming and J lost 3 bases; unmatched junction nucleotides: 5. This CDR3 has 14 residues. Germline V CDR1 and CDR2: MNHEY, SVGEGT. This CDR3 reads CASSKDRGDTEAFF. The CDR3 nucleotides read TGTGCCAGCAGCAAGGACAGGGGAGACACTGAAGCTTTCTTT.

Of note for this clonotype: A much larger clone lies one base from this, so it may be a read error. The gene calls are TRBV5-1 and TRBJ1-4; D might be TRBD1 (6 bases). This CDR3 comprises 15 residues. V lost 3 bases to trimming and J lost 10 bases, with 19 bases between them. Germline V gene lookup returns CDR1 SGHRS and CDR2 YFSETQ. CDR3 region: CASSYVQGDGAKLFF. The CDR3 nucleotides are TGCGCCAGCAGCTATGTACAGGGCGACGGTGCAAAACTGTTTTTT.

This clonotype was seen a few times. V gene TRBV20-1 combines with J gene TRBJ2-7; 11 bases align to TRBD2. This CDR3 is built from 15 residues. Germline CDR1 DFQATT, CDR2 SNEGSKA (reference sequence). The J segment lost 6 bases and the V segment lost 4 bases, leaving 11 bases of the junction unmatched. The chain's CDR3 is CSATIASGRSGEQYF. DNA for the CDR3: TGCAGTGCTACCATTGCTAGCGGGAGGTCCGGCGAGCAGTACTTC.

This clonotype was counted between two and nine times. The chain combines TRBV12-3 or TRBV12-4 with TRBJ1-2; TRBD1 agrees at 9 bases. This CDR3 has 15 residues. The ends lost 6 bases at V and 10 bases at J; junction bases unmatched: 15. In DNA form, the CDR3 reads TGTGCCAGCAGCCTCGGACAGGGGCCTTTCCAATTCTACACCTTC. Protein: CASSLGQGPFQFYTF.

This clonotype appeared many times. The V gene is TRBV5-1, the J gene TRBJ2-7; D possibly corresponds to TRBD2 (5 bases). Germline CDR1 SGHRS, CDR2 YFSETQ. This CDR3 spans 15 amino acids. V was pared by 1 base and J by 2 bases, with 13 bases between. In DNA form, the CDR3 reads TGCGCCAGCAGCTTGACGGGATTGATAACCTACGAGCAGTACTTC. Amino acid sequence: CASSLTGLITYEQYF.

This clonotype was seen many times. The V and J genes are TRBV12-3 or TRBV12-4 and TRBJ1-6; 9 nucleotides agree with TRBD1. Trimming took 1 base from V and 14 from J; bases not matched to a gene: 0. The CDR3 has 12 residues. The CDR3 here is CASSLGDRALHF. The CDR3 bases are TGTGCCAGCAGTTTAGGGGACAGGGCCCTCCACTTT.

This clonotype was detected many times. V usage is TRBV3-1 and J usage is TRBJ1-6; 9 bases line up with TRBD1. The V gene's germline CDR1 is LGHDT and CDR2 YNNKEL (reference sequence). The CDR3 contains 13 residues. V dropped 5 bases and J dropped 8; count of bases not matched to a gene: 1. The CDR3 protein is CASSDRGYSPLHF. DNA for the CDR3: TGTGCCAGCAGCGACAGGGGGTATTCACCCCTCCACTTT.

In this sample, this clonotype turned up many times. The V call is TRBV5-1, the J call TRBJ2-7; 7 bases are shared with TRBD1. The germline gives CDR1 SGHRS, CDR2 YFSETQ. The length of the CDR3 is 14 residues. J was trimmed by 1 base and V by 4 bases; bases with no gene match: 5. The CDR3 loop is CASSPRQGSYEQYF. In DNA, the CDR3 is TGCGCCAGCAGCCCTAGACAGGGTTCCTACGAGCAGTACTTC.

This clonotype showed up many times. This chain joins TRBV5-1 and TRBJ2-2, with no clear D. Trimming pared 4 bases from V and 6 bases from J, leaving 13 bases between. Germline loops: CDR1 SGHRS, CDR2 YFSETQ. CDR3 length: 14 amino acids. The CDR3 here is CASSLSRLSGELFF. CDR3 DNA: TGCGCCAGCAGCCTCTCTAGGTTATCCGGGGAGCTGTTTTTT. Filled out from reference TRBV5-1 and TRBJ2-2, the complete variable domain reads KAGVTQTPRYLIKTRGQQVTLSCSPISGHRSVSWYQQTPGQGLQFLFEYFSETQRNKGNFPGRFSGRQFSNSRSEMNVSTLELGDSALYLCASSLSRLSGELFFGEGSRLTVL.

This clonotype showed up many times. J is TRBJ2-2 and V is TRBV24-1; D might be TRBD1 (6 bases). The V gene lost 12 bases and the J gene lost 7 bases, with 23 bases spanning the gap. Germline-derived CDR1 and CDR2 are KGHDR and SFDVKD. The CDR3 has 15 residues. The DNA for the CDR3 is TGTGCCGATCCAAACGGACAGCCCCAGGGCGGGGAGCTGTTTTTT. It encodes CADPNGQPQGGELFF.

This clonotype was observed at least ten times. V and J are TRBV5-1 and TRBJ2-1; D is undetermined. V dropped 4 bases and J dropped 14 bases, with 10 bases sitting between them. CDR1 is SGHRS, CDR2 YFSETQ, per germline. This CDR3 has 10 residues. CDR3 coding DNA: TGCGCCAGCAGCCCCCTCGGTGAGTTCTTC. This codes for CASSPLGEFF.

This clonotype was seen ten or more times. J is TRBJ2-5 and V is TRBV5-1; D perhaps matches TRBD1 (6 bases). Germline CDR1 reads SGHRS; CDR2 reads YFSETQ. Trimming shortened V by 5 bases and J by 5 bases, and 13 bases separated the two germline ends. The CDR3 has 13 residues. CDR3 in amino acids: CASRDRGVETQYF. The CDR3 DNA sequence: TGCGCCAGCAGGGACAGAGGAGTGGAGACCCAGTACTTC. The full variable domain, rest sourced from reference TRBV5-1 and TRBJ2-5, is KAGVTQTPRYLIKTRGQQVTLSCSPISGHRSVSWYQQTPGQGLQFLFEYFSETQRNKGNFPGRFSGRQFSNSRSEMNVSTLELGDSALYLCASRDRGVETQYFGPGTRLLVL.

This clonotype came up many times. DNA of the CDR3: TGCGCCAGCAGCTTGCGGGCAGGGTACAATGAGCAGTTCTTC. Translating it yields CASSLRAGYNEQFF. The genes are TRBV5-1 and TRBJ2-1; a possible D gene is TRBD1 (5 bases). This CDR3 spans 14 amino acids. Trimming pared 1 base from V and 4 bases from J, leaving 9 bases between. Germline V lookup: CDR1 SGHRS, CDR2 YFSETQ.

This clonotype was recorded many times. The chain couples TRBV9 to TRBJ1-5, with D possibly matching TRBD1 (5 bases). CDR1 SGDLS and CDR2 YYNGEE come from the germline V gene. Trimming left V 6 bases short and J 0 bases short, with 10 bases between. The CDR3 sequence is 14 residues long. The CDR3 loop is CASNSGDSNQPQHF. The CDR3 DNA follows: TGTGCCAGCAATTCGGGGGATAGCAATCAGCCCCAGCATTTT.

This clonotype was observed many times. V gene TRBV6-1 combines with J gene TRBJ2-1; 13 bases match TRBD2. V was pared by 6 bases and J by 7 bases, with 6 bases of the junction left unmatched. This CDR3 region has 15 residues. Germline V gives CDR1 MNHNS, CDR2 SASEGT. DNA for the CDR3: TGTGCCAGCAGCCAGGGGACTAGCGGGAAAAATGAGCAGTTCTTC. Its protein is CASSQGTSGKNEQFF.

This clonotype showed up many times. The J gene is TRBJ2-5, the V gene TRBV5-1; TRBD2 matches at 7 bases. This CDR3 comprises 14 residues. From germline, CDR1 is SGHRS and CDR2 YFSETQ. V dropped 4 bases and J dropped 4; count of bases not matched to a gene: 7. CDR3 residues: CASSTGLVRETQYF. In DNA, the CDR3 is TGCGCCAGCAGCACCGGACTAGTTCGAGAGACCCAGTACTTC.

This clonotype was seen ten or more times. V is TRBV5-6 and J is TRBJ2-2; tentative D call: TRBD1 (5 bases). The V gene's germline CDR1 is SGHDT and CDR2 YYEEEE. This CDR3 spans 17 amino acids. V lost 4 bases to trimming and J lost 4 bases, with 20 bases between them. For the CDR3, the DNA is TGTGCCAGCAGCGCCGCCCTAGACAGAGTCGGCACCGGGGAGCTGTTTTTT. It translates to CASSAALDRVGTGELFF.

Details on this clonotype: At one boundary the junction diverges from the germline segment, which might be a read error. The chain is built from TRBV6-1 and TRBJ1-2; TRBD1 agrees at 10 bases. This CDR3 comprises 14 residues. CDR1 and CDR2 (germline): MNHNS, SASEGT. CDR3: CTSLATGGAWGYTF. As DNA, the CDR3 is TGTACCAGCCTCGCGACAGGGGGCGCGTGGGGCTACACCTTC.

This clonotype was seen a handful of times. The gene calls are TRBV20-1 and TRBJ2-7, with TRBD2 matching 9 bases. Losses at the gene ends were 6 bases for V and 6 bases for J; bases not matched to a gene: 6. The CDR3 contains 12 residues. The germline V gene has CDR1 DFQATT and CDR2 SNEGSKA (reference sequence). Here the CDR3 reads CSALGTSSEQYF. The DNA for the CDR3 is TGCAGTGCGCTTGGGACTAGCAGCGAGCAGTACTTC.

The table lists this clonotype with many counts. The genes are TRBV21-1 and TRBJ2-5; no check of the table's D call, TRBD2, against the DNA was made. TRBV21-1 counts as a pseudogene. The CDR3 consists of 16 residues. CDR3 nucleotides: TGTGCCAGCAGCGCCCGCTCCCAGGGGGACAAAGAGACCCAGTACTTC. This translates into CASSARSQGDKETQYF.

The table lists this clonotype with many counts. This chain links TRBV12-3 or TRBV12-4 with TRBJ1-1, with TRBD1 matching 11 bases. J lost 7 bases, V lost 5 bases, and 3 bases had no gene match. The CDR3 contains 13 residues. CDR3 in DNA: TGTGCCAGCAGTCTCGGGACAGGGGGTGAAGCTTTCTTT. Residues: CASSLGTGGEAFF.

The chain recombines TRBV9 with TRBJ2-2; TRBD1 might be the D (6 bases). V gave up 0 bases and J gave up 8 bases, with 8 bases separating them. Per germline, CDR1 SGDLS and CDR2 YYNGEE. CDR3 length: 13 residues. The CDR3, as DNA: TGTGCCAGCAGCGTAGGGGGGCCAGGGGAGCTGTTTTTT. It specifies CASSVGGPGELFF. The full variable domain, its missing parts supplied by reference TRBV9 and TRBJ2-2, is DSGVTQTPKHLITATGQRVTLRCSPRSGDLSVYWYQQSLDQGLQFLIQYYNGEERAKGNILERFSAQQFPDLHSELNLSSLELGDSALYFCASSVGGPGELFFGEGSRLTVL.